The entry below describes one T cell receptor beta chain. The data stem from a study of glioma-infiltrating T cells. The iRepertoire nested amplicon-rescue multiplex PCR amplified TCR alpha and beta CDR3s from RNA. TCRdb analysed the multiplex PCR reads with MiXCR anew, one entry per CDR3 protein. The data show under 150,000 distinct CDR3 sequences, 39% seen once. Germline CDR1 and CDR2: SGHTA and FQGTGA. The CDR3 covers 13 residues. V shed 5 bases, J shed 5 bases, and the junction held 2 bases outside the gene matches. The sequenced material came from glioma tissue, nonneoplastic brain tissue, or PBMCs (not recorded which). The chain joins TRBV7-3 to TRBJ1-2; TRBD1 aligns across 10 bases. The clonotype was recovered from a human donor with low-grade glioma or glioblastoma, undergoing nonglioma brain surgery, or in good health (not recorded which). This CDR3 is CASSQDRGYGYTF. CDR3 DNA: TGTGCCAGCAGCCAGGACAGGGGGTATGGCTACACCTTC.